This is a list of T cell receptor beta chains from one sample in a study of T-cell reconstitution after alpha-beta-depleted transplantation in children. TCRdb called the PCR reads again in MiXCR, with one record for every CDR3 protein. The data contain 500,000 to 600,000 distinct CDR3 sequences, over 25% of them singletons. This material consisted of PBMCs, taken before TCRalphabeta/CD19-depleted stem cell transplant. These TCRs come from a boy under three years old with Wiskott-Aldrich syndrome, due to receive a stem cell transplant. CDR3s include the opening cysteine and the closing phenylalanine or tryptophan. A D gene is named only where the DNA matches it firmly. Clone sizes are given selectively: once, few, many, or a class where the clone is expanded.

CDR3	DNA	size	D	J	V
CSAIRWQGLNQETQYF	TGCAGTGCCATAAGATGGCAGGGACTTAACCAAGAGACCCAGTACTTC	.	.	TRBJ2-5	TRBV20-1
CASLPLSGANVLTF	TGTGCCAGCCTCCCCCTCTCCGGGGCCAACGTCCTGACTTTC	.	.	TRBJ2-6	TRBV27
CASSPRGLSTDTQYF	TGTGCCAGCAGTCCAAGGGGGCTTAGCACAGATACGCAGTATTTT	many	TRBD1	TRBJ2-3	TRBV27
CSAQTGSEQYF	TGCAGTGCGCAGACAGGGTCCGAGCAGTACTTC	.	TRBD1	TRBJ2-7	TRBV20-1
CSARISGSGTETQYF	TGCAGTGCTAGGATTAGCGGGAGCGGTACAGAGACCCAGTACTTC	few	TRBD2	TRBJ2-5	TRBV20-1
CASSEAGGYTF	TGTGCCAGCAGTGAAGCCGGGGGCTACACCTTC	many	.	TRBJ1-2	TRBV25-1
CASRSGGRVQETQYF	TGCGCCAGCAGATCAGGCGGACGCGTTCAAGAGACCCAGTACTTC	many	.	TRBJ2-5	TRBV5-1
CATSDSDQGGTQYF	TGTGCCACCAGTGATTCCGACCAGGGGGGTACGCAGTATTTT	.	.	TRBJ2-3	TRBV24-1
CSASRGLAGVVAYNEQFF	TGCAGTGCTAGTAGGGGACTAGCGGGAGTTGTCGCCTACAATGAGCAGTTCTTC	few	TRBD2	TRBJ2-1	TRBV20-1
CASGSTGDEQYF	TGTGCCAGCGGCTCGACAGGGGACGAGCAGTACTTC	.	TRBD1	TRBJ2-7	TRBV2
CSAPQGDVRETQYF	TGCAGTGCACCACAGGGGGACGTACGGGAGACCCAGTACTTC	.	TRBD1	TRBJ2-5	TRBV20-1
CASSLLAGVGSQDTQYF	TGTGCCAGCAGCTTACTAGCGGGAGTAGGTTCACAGGATACGCAGTATTTT	few	TRBD2	TRBJ2-3	TRBV7-6
CASSWAGMGTEAFF	TGCGCCAGCAGCTGGGCAGGGATGGGGACTGAAGCTTTCTTT	.	.	TRBJ1-1	TRBV5-1
CASSLGGSVLQETQYF	TGCGCCAGCAGCTTGGGCGGGAGTGTCCTCCAAGAGACCCAGTACTTC	.	TRBD2	TRBJ2-5	TRBV5-1
CASSLKGGTGMGLSYGYTF	TGTGCCAGCAGCTTAAAAGGAGGGACAGGGATGGGCCTCTCCTATGGCTACACCTTC	.	TRBD1	TRBJ1-2	TRBV7-3
CASSSRGTSPNEQFF	TGCGCCAGCAGCTCGCGCGGGACTAGCCCCAATGAGCAGTTCTTC	.	TRBD2	TRBJ2-1	TRBV5-1
CASSLTLQGPKGYTF	TGCGCCAGCAGCTTGACCCTACAGGGCCCAAAAGGCTACACCTTC	.	.	TRBJ1-2	TRBV5-1
CASSFDGGGGTQYF	TGTGCCAGCAGCTTTGACGGGGGTGGCGGTACGCAGTATTTT	.	.	TRBJ2-3	TRBV13
CASSYVGTSGSNEQFF	TGTGCCAGCAGCTACGTCGGGACTAGCGGGAGTAATGAGCAGTTCTTC	.	TRBD2	TRBJ2-1	TRBV11-2
CASSSRTSGIDEQYF	TGCGCCAGCAGCTCCCGGACTAGCGGGATAGACGAGCAGTACTTC	.	TRBD2	TRBJ2-7	TRBV5-1
CASSSSGQGNTEAFF	TGCGCCAGCAGCTCTTCGGGACAGGGGAACACTGAAGCTTTCTTT	few	TRBD1	TRBJ1-1	TRBV5-1
CASSQDGTDEAFF	TGTGCCAGTAGTCAGGATGGGACAGACGAAGCTTTCTTT	.	TRBD1	TRBJ1-1	TRBV19
CASSPGGTSGSYNEQFF	TGCGCCAGCAGCCCAGGGGGTACTAGCGGCTCATACAATGAGCAGTTCTTC	few	.	TRBJ2-1	TRBV5-1
CASSRLAPPYEQYF	TGTGCCAGCAGTAGACTAGCTCCTCCCTACGAGCAGTACTTC	.	TRBD2	TRBJ2-7	TRBV12-3/TRBV12-4
CATPLARQVGCNQPQHF	TGTGCCACCCCCCTGGCGAGACAGGTGGGGTGCAATCAGCCCCAGCATTTT	few	.	TRBJ1-5	TRBV24-1
CASSLGPPIGAFF	TGTGCCAGCAGTTTAGGACCACCAATCGGGGCTTTCTTT	.	.	TRBJ1-1	TRBV12-3/TRBV12-4
CASSIRGPGSYEQYF	TGTGCCAGTAGTATCCGGGGTCCGGGGTCCTACGAGCAGTACTTC	.	.	TRBJ2-7	TRBV19
CASSRAPLAGGGETQYF	TGTGCCAGCAGTCGGGCCCCACTAGCGGGAGGGGGAGAGACCCAGTACTTC	few	TRBD2	TRBJ2-5	TRBV6-1
CASSSLIGVSPLHF	TGTGCCAGCAGCTCCCTTATAGGGGTTTCACCCCTCCACTTT	.	.	TRBJ1-6	TRBV5-5
CATLGRGNQPQHF	TGTGCCACCCTCGGAAGGGGCAATCAGCCCCAGCATTTT	few	.	TRBJ1-5	TRBV28
CASSLRTSGSLIHEQYF	TGCGCCAGCAGCTTAAGAACTAGCGGGAGTTTGATCCACGAGCAGTACTTC	.	TRBD2	TRBJ2-7	TRBV5-1
CASSPRGAVFGDEQFF	TGTGCCAGCAGCCCCCGCGGAGCGGTCTTCGGGGATGAGCAGTTCTTC	few	.	TRBJ2-1	TRBV5-6
CSVAGSYEQYF	TGCAGCGTTGCTGGCTCCTACGAGCAGTACTTC	few	.	TRBJ2-7	TRBV29-1
CANSLVGSYEQYF	TGTGCCAACAGCTTAGTAGGATCCTACGAGCAGTACTTC	.	.	TRBJ2-7	TRBV7-2
CASSLSPGQGGNEQFF	TGTGCCAGCAGCTTGAGCCCGGGACAGGGAGGCAATGAGCAGTTCTTC	.	TRBD1	TRBJ2-1	TRBV5-6
CASSPFSRGTGGAEQYF	TGTGCCAGCAGCCCTTTCTCCCGAGGGACAGGGGGCGCCGAGCAGTACTTC	few	TRBD1	TRBJ2-7	TRBV5-5
CASKQIYNSPLHF	TGTGCCAGCAAACAGATCTATAATTCACCCCTCCACTTT	.	.	TRBJ1-6	TRBV27
CASSLGDPTDTQYF	TGCGCCAGCAGCTTGGGGGATCCCACAGATACGCAGTATTTT	.	.	TRBJ2-3	TRBV5-1
CASSEAIGEQYF	TGTGCCAGCAGTGAGGCTATAGGGGAGCAGTACTTC	.	.	TRBJ2-7	TRBV25-1
CASSFPGLAGGENQETQYF	TGCGCCAGCAGCTTTCCCGGACTAGCGGGAGGGGAAAACCAAGAGACCCAGTACTTC	few	TRBD2	TRBJ2-5	TRBV5-1
CSATRQADYGYTF	TGCAGTGCTACCCGACAGGCGGACTATGGCTACACCTTC	few	.	TRBJ1-2	TRBV20-1
CSVLLAYTGELFF	TGCAGCGTCTTGTTGGCCTACACCGGGGAGCTGTTTTTT	.	.	TRBJ2-2	TRBV29-1
CAWSVRRGGPDTQYF	TGTGCCTGGAGTGTACGCAGGGGAGGTCCGGATACGCAGTATTTT	.	.	TRBJ2-3	TRBV30
CASSYEVSGTSHYNEQFF	TGTGCCAGCAGTTACGAGGTGTCGGGAACGTCCCACTACAATGAGCAGTTCTTC	few	.	TRBJ2-1	TRBV6-2/TRBV6-3
CASSWTFESRNTIYF	TGCGCCAGCAGCTGGACCTTTGAGAGCAGAAACACCATATATTTT	.	.	TRBJ1-3	TRBV5-1
CASSALGTSANTDTQYF	TGTGCCAGCAGTGCCTTAGGGACTAGCGCGAACACAGATACGCAGTATTTT	few	TRBD2	TRBJ2-3	TRBV2
CASSLVRQGTYEQYF	TGTGCCAGCAGCTTGGTCCGACAGGGGACCTACGAGCAGTACTTC	.	TRBD1	TRBJ2-7	TRBV7-2
CASSYFSRETQYF	TGCGCCAGCAGCTACTTCTCCCGCGAGACCCAGTACTTC	.	.	TRBJ2-5	TRBV5-1
CASSDISRALGTEAFF	TGTGCCAGCAGTGATATATCCAGGGCATTGGGCACTGAAGCTTTCTTT	.	.	TRBJ1-1	TRBV12-3/TRBV12-4
CSVLNFGRNTEAFF	TGCAGCGTTCTTAACTTCGGCCGAAACACTGAAGCTTTCTTT	.	.	TRBJ1-1	TRBV29-1
CASSLRQGDPNEQFF	TGTGCCAGCAGCCTCCGACAGGGAGACCCCAATGAGCAGTTCTTC	.	TRBD1	TRBJ2-1	TRBV6-4
CATSETGVSSFGQYF	TGTGCCACCAGTGAGACAGGGGTTTCCTCGTTTGGGCAGTACTTC	.	TRBD1	TRBJ2-7	TRBV24-1
CASSLTGIDREKLFF	TGCGCCAGCAGCTTGACAGGGATAGATCGTGAAAAACTGTTTTTT	few	.	TRBJ1-4	TRBV5-1
CASSLVTRETQYF	TGCGCCAGCAGCTTGGTCACGAGAGAGACCCAGTACTTC	.	.	TRBJ2-5	TRBV5-1
CATSEQGRTEAFF	TGTGCCACCAGTGAACAGGGGCGGACTGAAGCTTTCTTT	.	TRBD1	TRBJ1-1	TRBV24-1
CSASSSDTGELFF	TGCAGTGCTAGCTCTAGTGACACCGGGGAGCTGTTTTTT	few	.	TRBJ2-2	TRBV20-1